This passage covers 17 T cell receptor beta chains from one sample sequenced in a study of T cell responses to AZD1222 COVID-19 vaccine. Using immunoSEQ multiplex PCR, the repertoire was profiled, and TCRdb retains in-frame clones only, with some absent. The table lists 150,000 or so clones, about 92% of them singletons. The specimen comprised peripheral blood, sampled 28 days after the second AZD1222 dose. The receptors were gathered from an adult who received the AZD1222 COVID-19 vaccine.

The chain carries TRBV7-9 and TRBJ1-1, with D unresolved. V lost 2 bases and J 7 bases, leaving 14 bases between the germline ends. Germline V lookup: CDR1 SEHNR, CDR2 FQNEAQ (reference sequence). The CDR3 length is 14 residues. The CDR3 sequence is CASSLRQATFEAFF. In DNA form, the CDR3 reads TGTGCCAGCAGCTTAAGGCAGGCGACCTTTGAAGCTTTCTTT. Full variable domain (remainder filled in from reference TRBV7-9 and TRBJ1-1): DTGVSQNPRHKITKRGQNVTFRCDPISEHNRLYWYRQTLGQGPEFLTYFQNEAQLEKSRLLSDRFSAERPKGSFSTLEIQRTEQGDSAMYLCASSLRQATFEAFFGQGTRLTVV.

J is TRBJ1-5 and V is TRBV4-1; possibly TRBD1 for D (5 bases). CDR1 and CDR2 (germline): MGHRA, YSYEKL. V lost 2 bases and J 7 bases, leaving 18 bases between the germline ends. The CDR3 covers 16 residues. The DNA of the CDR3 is TGCGCCAGCAGCCAATTTAGGGACGCAAGTCACCAGCCCCAGCATTTT. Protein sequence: CASSQFRDASHQPQHF.

CDR3 loop: CASSDPTLSGNTIYF. In DNA form, the CDR3 reads TGTGCCAGCAGCGATCCGACTCTCTCTGGAAACACCATATATTTT. The chain uses TRBV5-5 and TRBJ1-3; no clear D gene. The CDR3 is 15 residues long. CDR1 SGHKS and CDR2 YYEKEE come from the germline V gene (reference sequence). Trimming took off 4 bases at V and 0 bases at J, with 11 bases between the two ends.

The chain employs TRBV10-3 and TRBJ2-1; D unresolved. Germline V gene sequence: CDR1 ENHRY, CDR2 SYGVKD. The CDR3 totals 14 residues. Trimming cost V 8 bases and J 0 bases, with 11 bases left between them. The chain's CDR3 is CAIGDLSSYNEQFF. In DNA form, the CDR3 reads TGTGCCATCGGAGACTTGAGCTCCTACAATGAGCAGTTCTTC.

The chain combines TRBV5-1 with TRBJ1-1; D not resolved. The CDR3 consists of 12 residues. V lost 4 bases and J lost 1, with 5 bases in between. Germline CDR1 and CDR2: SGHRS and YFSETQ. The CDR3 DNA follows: TGCGCCAGCAGCCGAACGAACACTGAAGCTTTCTTT. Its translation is CASSRTNTEAFF.

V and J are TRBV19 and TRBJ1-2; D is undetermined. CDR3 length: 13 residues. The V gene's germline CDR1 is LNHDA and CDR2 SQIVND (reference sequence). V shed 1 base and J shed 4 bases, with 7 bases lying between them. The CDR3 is CASSIGDLYGYTF. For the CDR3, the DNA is TGTGCCAGTAGTATAGGAGACCTCTATGGCTACACCTTC.

CDR3 nucleotide sequence: TGTGCCAGGCGACCGGGCGGTACCGGGGAGCTGTTTTTT. Its protein product is CARRPGGTGELFF. The J gene is TRBJ2-2, the V gene TRBV7-9; no definite D call. The V gene lost 9 bases and the J gene lost 5 bases, with 13 bases spanning the gap. The CDR3 contains 13 residues. The germline V gene encodes CDR1 SEHNR and CDR2 FQNEAQ (reference sequence). Using reference TRBV7-9 and TRBJ2-2 for the parts outside the CDR3, the full variable domain is DTGVSQNPRHKITKRGQNVTFRCDPISEHNRLYWYRQTLGQGPEFLTYFQNEAQLEKSRLLSDRFSAERPKGSFSTLEIQRTEQGDSAMYLCARRPGGTGELFFGEGSRLTVL.

The CDR3 loop reads CASSSIGFGGGYTF. Written as DNA, the CDR3 is TGTGCCAGCAGCTCCATTGGTTTTGGGGGTGGCTACACCTTC. The chain uses TRBV5-4 and TRBJ1-2, with a possible D match to TRBD1 (5 bases). The CDR3 is 14 residues long. In germline, CDR1 is SGHNT, CDR2 YYREEE (reference sequence). V lost 3 bases to trimming and J lost 7 bases, with 16 bases between them.

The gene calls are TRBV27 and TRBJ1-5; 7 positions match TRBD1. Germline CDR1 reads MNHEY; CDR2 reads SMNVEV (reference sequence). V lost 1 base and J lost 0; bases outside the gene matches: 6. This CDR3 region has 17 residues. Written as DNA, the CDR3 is TGTGCCAGCAGTTTATGGGGACAGAGTTATAGCAATCAGCCCCAGCATTTT. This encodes CASSLWGQSYSNQPQHF.

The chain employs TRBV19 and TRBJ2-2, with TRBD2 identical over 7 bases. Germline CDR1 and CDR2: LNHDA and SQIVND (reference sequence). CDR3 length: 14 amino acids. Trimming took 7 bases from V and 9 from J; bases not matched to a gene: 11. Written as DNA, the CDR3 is TGTGCCAGTAAAGAAGGGAGCGGGGCTTGGGAGCTGTTTTTT. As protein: CASKEGSGAWELFF.

CDR3: CASSFGQEHNEQFF. In DNA form, the CDR3 reads TGTGCCAGCAGTTTCGGACAGGAACACAATGAGCAGTTCTTC. The V call is TRBV27, the J call TRBJ2-1; the match to TRBD1 covers 7 bases. Germline V gene sequence: CDR1 MNHEY, CDR2 SMNVEV (reference sequence). V gave up 3 bases and J gave up 5 bases; unmatched junction bases: 4. This CDR3 has 14 residues.

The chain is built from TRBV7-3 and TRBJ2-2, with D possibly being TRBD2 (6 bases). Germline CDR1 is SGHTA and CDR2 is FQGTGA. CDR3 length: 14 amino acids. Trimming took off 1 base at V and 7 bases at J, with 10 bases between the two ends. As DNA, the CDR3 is TGTGCCAGCAGCTTAAGCAGGGAGGACGGGGAGCTGTTTTTT. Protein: CASSLSREDGELFF.

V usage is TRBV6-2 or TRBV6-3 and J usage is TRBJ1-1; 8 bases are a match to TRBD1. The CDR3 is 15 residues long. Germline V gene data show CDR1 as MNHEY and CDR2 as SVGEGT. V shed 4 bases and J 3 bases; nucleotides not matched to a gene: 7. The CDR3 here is CASSFDRGEDTEAFF. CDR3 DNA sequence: TGTGCCAGCAGTTTCGACAGGGGAGAGGACACTGAAGCTTTCTTT.

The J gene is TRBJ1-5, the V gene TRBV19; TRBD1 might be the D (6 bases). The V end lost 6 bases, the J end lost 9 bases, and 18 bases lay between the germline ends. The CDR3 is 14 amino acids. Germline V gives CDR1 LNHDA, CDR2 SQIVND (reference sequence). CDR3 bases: TGTGCCAGTAGCCAGAACAGGGTTGAATTGCCCCAGCATTTT. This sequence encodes CASSQNRVELPQHF.

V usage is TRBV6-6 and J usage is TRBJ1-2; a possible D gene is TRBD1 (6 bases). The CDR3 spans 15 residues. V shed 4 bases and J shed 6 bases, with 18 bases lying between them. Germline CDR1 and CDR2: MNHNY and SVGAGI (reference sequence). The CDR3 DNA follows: TGTGCCAGCAGTTCCATAGCGGCGGGGGCGGATGGCTACACCTTC. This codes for CASSSIAAGADGYTF.

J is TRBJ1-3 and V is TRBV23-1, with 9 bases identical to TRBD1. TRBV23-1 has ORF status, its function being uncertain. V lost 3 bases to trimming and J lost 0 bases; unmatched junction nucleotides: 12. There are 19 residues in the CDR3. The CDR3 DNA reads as TGCGCCAGCAGTCATTACAGGGGGCGAGTATGTCACTCTGGAAACACCATATATTTT. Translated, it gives CASSHYRGRVCHSGNTIYF.

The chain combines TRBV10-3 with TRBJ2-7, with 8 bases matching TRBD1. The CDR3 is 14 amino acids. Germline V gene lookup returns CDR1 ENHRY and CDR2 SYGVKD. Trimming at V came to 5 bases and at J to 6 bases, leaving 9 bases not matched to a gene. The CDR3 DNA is TGTGCCATCAGTACGACAGGGGTGCCCTCCGAGCAGTACTTC. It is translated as CAISTTGVPSEQYF.